This entry lists 13 T cell receptor beta chains sequenced from one sample in a study of CD8 T cells in Susac syndrome. Reverse transcription of 0.5 to 1 ug RNA was performed with random hexamers. TCRdb used MiXCR to reprocess the immunoSEQ multiplex PCR reads, holding one entry per CDR3 protein. Found here are approximately 120,000 distinct CDR3 sequences, 90% to 96% of them singletons; the top ten hold 0.075% to 0.1%. Sequenced sample: CD4+ T cells from PBMCs. All receptors come from a human donor in good health.

This clonotype was picked up one time. This chain connects TRBV5-4 to TRBJ2-4, with TRBD1 matching over 10 bases. Germline V gives CDR1 SGHNT, CDR2 YYREEE (reference sequence). The CDR3 sequence is 14 residues long. J lost 5 bases, V lost 4 bases, and 3 bases had no gene match. CDR3 in amino acids: CASSLTGGENIQYF. CDR3 coding DNA: TGTGCCAGCAGCCTGACAGGGGGCGAAAACATTCAGTACTTC.

The chain recombines TRBV18 with TRBJ2-5; no clear D. Trimming pared 3 bases from V and 2 bases from J, leaving 13 bases between. From germline, CDR1 is KGHSH and CDR2 LQKENI. The length of the CDR3 is 15 residues. This chain's CDR3 is CASSPVGLGQETQYF. In DNA, the CDR3 is TGTGCCAGCTCACCCGTGGGTTTGGGTCAAGAGACCCAGTACTTC.

The CDR3 loop is CASSSIPGGYEQYF. In DNA, the CDR3 is TGTGCCAGCTCATCCATTCCGGGAGGATACGAGCAGTACTTC. The chain uses TRBV18 and TRBJ2-7; TRBD2 matches 7 bases. Germline CDR1 KGHSH, CDR2 LQKENI. J lost 4 bases, V lost 5 bases, and 8 bases had no gene match. This CDR3 spans 14 amino acids.

This chain uses TRBV29-1 with TRBJ2-1, with 9 bases matching TRBD1. Germline V gene sequence: CDR1 SQVTM, CDR2 ANQGSEA. Trimming removed 4 bases from V and 4 bases from J; junction bases left unmatched: 11. The CDR3 runs to 16 residues. The CDR3 DNA reads TGCAGCGTTGCGGGGACTGGGACAGGGAGATACAATGAGCAGTTCTTC. It encodes CSVAGTGTGRYNEQFF.

This clonotype came up once. The chain joins TRBV7-9 to TRBJ1-5; 10 nucleotides agree with TRBD1. The germline gives CDR1 SEHNR, CDR2 FQNEAQ (reference sequence). The CDR3 is 15 residues long. Losses at the gene ends were 5 bases for V and 4 bases for J; bases not matched to a gene: 5. The CDR3: CASSHWTGGNQPQHF. For the CDR3, the DNA is TGTGCCAGCAGCCACTGGACAGGGGGGAATCAGCCCCAGCATTTT.

This sequence joins TRBV27 and TRBJ1-1, with unresolved D. The length of the CDR3 is 13 residues. V lost 2 bases, J lost 3 bases, and 7 bases lay in between. The germline gives CDR1 MNHEY, CDR2 SMNVEV (reference sequence). CDR3 protein: CASSLTRHTEAFF. CDR3 coding DNA: TGTGCCAGCAGTTTAACACGGCACACTGAAGCTTTCTTT.

This chain links TRBV20-1 with TRBJ2-3, with 9 positions matching TRBD2. Germline CDR1 and CDR2: DFQATT and SNEGSKA (reference sequence). The CDR3 runs to 14 residues. V trimming: 4 bases; J trimming: 1 base; junction bases outside the gene matches: 3. In DNA, the CDR3 is TGCAGTGCTATCGTAGCGGGGGGCACAGATACGCAGTATTTT. Its protein is CSAIVAGGTDTQYF.

This chain links TRBV2 with TRBJ2-6, with 7 bases matching TRBD1. CDR3 length: 16 residues. Germline lookup yields CDR1 SNHLY and CDR2 FYNNEI. V was clipped by 6 bases and J by 3 bases; unmatched bases: 8. The CDR3 DNA reads as TGTGCCAGCAGAAGACAGGGATCTGTTGGGGCCAACGTCCTGACTTTC. It codes for CASRRQGSVGANVLTF.

This chain links TRBV5-4 with TRBJ2-6; D possibly uses TRBD1 or TRBD2 (6 bases each). CDR1 and CDR2 from the germline V gene are SGHNT and YYREEE (reference sequence). V was trimmed by 7 bases and J by 0 bases, leaving 17 bases between them. The CDR3 has 17 amino acids. Here the CDR3 reads CASRSEGGPSGANVLTF. In DNA form, the CDR3 reads TGTGCCAGCCGTTCGGAGGGGGGACCCTCTGGGGCCAACGTCCTGACTTTC.

The chain uses TRBV2 and TRBJ1-2, with D possibly TRBD1 on 5 matching bases. The germline V and J ends were trimmed by 7 bases and 3 bases, with 15 bases remaining between them. This CDR3 has 14 amino acids. Per germline, CDR1 SNHLY and CDR2 FYNNEI. In DNA, the CDR3 is TGTGCCAGCAAGCCGGACACCTTTTACTATGGCTACACCTTC. Translation gives CASKPDTFYYGYTF. Variable domain in full (rest from reference TRBV2 and TRBJ1-2): EPEVTQTPSHQVTQMGQEVILRCVPISNHLYFYWYRQILGQKVEFLVSFYNNEISEKSEIFDDQFSVERPDGSNFTLKIRSTKLEDSAMYFCASKPDTFYYGYTFGSGTRLTVV.

The chain links TRBV20-1 to TRBJ1-1; TRBD1 is a possible D gene (6 bases). Trimming shortened V by 3 bases and J by 10 bases, and 15 bases separated the two germline ends. The V gene's germline CDR1 is DFQATT and CDR2 SNEGSKA (reference sequence). The CDR3 spans 12 residues. The CDR3 DNA reads as TGCAGTGCTAGGGGGGACATCGGAGCAGCTTTCTTT. Residues: CSARGDIGAAFF.

The CDR3 DNA is TGTGCCAGCAGCTTACAGAGGGCCGGTTACGAGCAGTACTTC. Residues: CASSLQRAGYEQYF. The chain couples TRBV7-2 to TRBJ2-7, with D perhaps TRBD2 (5 bases). The ends were cut back, 2 bases at V and 4 bases at J, with 12 bases in the middle. Germline V CDR1 and CDR2: SGHTA, FQGNSA. The CDR3 has 14 residues.

The rearrangement uses TRBV5-4 and TRBJ2-3, with 7 bases that match TRBD1. This CDR3 has 14 amino acids. J gave up 0 bases and V 4 bases, and 2 bases lay outside the gene matches. Germline CDR1 is SGHNT and CDR2 is YYREEE (reference sequence). The CDR3 region has the DNA TGTGCCAGCAGCGTGGGACAGAGCACAGATACGCAGTATTTT. It codes for CASSVGQSTDTQYF.